The 10 T cell receptor beta chains below come from one sample, sequenced in a study of Ad26.COV2.S vaccination and SARS-CoV-2 variants. The table came from immunoSEQ multiplex PCR; TCRdb's copy has only in-frame clones and leaves some out. The sample has about 350,000 clones, more than 75% seen once. As for treatment: over 15 received Ad26.COV2.S at low or high dose, single or two shots; about 5 received placebo; per-sample allocation not given. Vaccine and placebo recipients were sampled on day 63 after the first injection. Sequencing used peripheral blood, obtained in a trial of Ad26.COV2.S vaccine versus placebo. The receptors shown here come from a person aged 18-65 years who received the Ad26.COV2.S COVID-19 vaccine or a placebo.

The V call is TRBV2, the J call TRBJ1-6, with D perhaps matching TRBD1 (6 bases). The germline V gene has CDR1 SNHLY and CDR2 FYNNEI. The CDR3 consists of 17 residues. Trimming stripped 1 base from V and 7 bases from J, with 17 bases between. This CDR3 is CASSEEGVGGYNSPLHF. The CDR3 nucleotides read TGTGCCAGCAGTGAAGAAGGAGTGGGGGGCTACAATTCACCCCTCCACTTT.

The chain carries TRBV6-5 and TRBJ1-1; TRBD1 matches at 10 bases. Germline V CDR1 and CDR2: MNHEY, SVGAGI. The CDR3 covers 13 residues. J was trimmed by 4 bases and V by 5 bases; bases with no gene match: 1. CDR3 region: CASSRTGGTEAFF. CDR3 in DNA: TGTGCCAGCAGTCGGACAGGGGGCACTGAAGCTTTCTTT.

This clone was detected only once. This chain uses TRBV11-2 with TRBJ2-1, with 8 bases aligning to TRBD1. Trimming at V came to 4 bases and at J to 7 bases, leaving 6 bases not matched to a gene. Germline V gives CDR1 SGHAT, CDR2 FQNNGV. The CDR3 contains 14 residues. The CDR3 DNA is TGTGCCAGCAGCTCCAGAGACAGGGGTAATGAGCAGTTCTTC. Its translation is CASSSRDRGNEQFF.

This clone was detected a few times. The chain recombines TRBV6-5 with TRBJ2-2; 9 positions agree with TRBD2. The V gene's germline CDR1 is MNHEY and CDR2 SVGAGI. After removal of 2 bases from V and 3 bases from J, the junction contained 4 bases not matched to a gene. The CDR3 length is 16 residues. The CDR3 reads CASSYSGGFDTGELFF. CDR3 sequence (DNA): TGTGCCAGCAGTTACAGCGGGGGGTTCGACACCGGGGAGCTGTTTTTT.

V gene TRBV4-3 combines with J gene TRBJ2-4; no clear D gene. There are 13 residues in the CDR3. V was pared by 3 bases and J by 3 bases, with 6 bases between. Germline-derived CDR1 and CDR2 are LGHNA and YSLEER. CDR3 region: CASSQDSKNIQYF. CDR3 bases: TGCGCCAGCAGCCAGGATAGCAAAAACATTCAGTACTTC.

In DNA form, the CDR3 reads TGTGCCAGCAAAATAGCGGGAGGGCGCGGGGAGCAGTACTTC. Its protein is CASKIAGGRGEQYF. The V and J genes are TRBV6-5 and TRBJ2-7; 11 bases line up with TRBD2. Trimming took 7 bases from V and 7 from J; bases not matched to a gene: 9. The CDR3 consists of 14 residues. Germline V gives CDR1 MNHEY, CDR2 SVGAGI.

The chain uses TRBV7-8 and TRBJ1-1, with TRBD1 matching over 9 bases. After removal of 4 bases from V and 5 bases from J, the junction contained 8 bases not matched to a gene. Looked up from germline, CDR1 is SGHVS and CDR2 is FQNEAQ. The CDR3 runs to 15 residues. Written as DNA, the CDR3 is TGTGCCAGCAGCTCCGGGTGGACAGGGGAAACTGAAGCTTTCTTT. Residues: CASSSGWTGETEAFF.

V gene TRBV5-1 combines with J gene TRBJ1-2, with a weak D call TRBD1 (5 bases). The V gene's germline CDR1 is SGHRS and CDR2 YFSETQ. V lost 8 bases to trimming and J lost 5 bases, with 13 bases between them. CDR3 length: 12 residues. CDR3 in DNA: TGCGCCAGTTTCAACGAGGGGTATGGCTACACCTTC. Translation gives CASFNEGYGYTF.

The rearrangement uses TRBV6-5 and TRBJ1-3; 9 bases agree with TRBD1. The CDR3 extends over 14 amino acids. Germline assignment: CDR1 MNHEY and CDR2 SVGAGI. Losses at the gene ends were 6 bases for V and 5 bases for J; bases not matched to a gene: 5. This CDR3 is CASRSTGGRNTIYF. The CDR3 region has the DNA TGTGCCAGCAGGTCCACAGGGGGCCGAAACACCATATATTTT.

This chain joins TRBV6-2 or TRBV6-3 and TRBJ2-3, with D possibly matching TRBD2 (5 bases). Germline V gives CDR1 MNHEY, CDR2 SVGEGT. The V and J ends lost 6 bases and 2 bases respectively, with 12 bases between them. The CDR3 consists of 14 residues. The CDR3 DNA follows: TGTGCCAGCAGCCCGGGGTTTTCCACAGATACGCAGTATTTT. Protein: CASSPGFSTDTQYF.